Below, 18 T cell receptor beta chains from the same sample are listed, as sequenced in a study of graft-versus-host responses after intestinal transplantation. Antigens for these TCRs are unknown. The table came from immunoSEQ multiplex PCR; TCRdb's copy has only in-frame clones and leaves some out. The table lists 41,000 or so clones, about 95% of them singletons. The sequences come from unstimulated CD8+ T cells sorted from spleen or lymph node cells, collected before transplant. Every receptor here comes from a human donor who was the organ donor for an intestinal transplant.

The chain recombines TRBV5-6 with TRBJ1-5, with TRBD1 matching over 12 bases. From germline, CDR1 is SGHDT and CDR2 YYEEEE. The V gene end was trimmed by 4 bases and the J gene end by 1 base; junction bases not matched to a gene: 3. CDR3 length: 16 amino acids. This chain's CDR3 is CASSGTGGGSNQPQHF. The DNA of the CDR3 is TGTGCCAGCAGCGGGACAGGGGGCGGGAGCAATCAGCCCCAGCATTTT.

This chain uses TRBV7-9 with TRBJ1-2; D possibly corresponds to TRBD1 (6 bases). V lost 4 bases, J lost 4 bases, and 22 bases lay in between. CDR3 length: 17 amino acids. Germline V lookup: CDR1 SEHNR, CDR2 FQNEAQ (reference sequence). CDR3 in amino acids: CASSYGGQPYLGYGYTF. The CDR3 coding sequence is TGTGCCAGCAGCTATGGAGGACAGCCTTACTTGGGCTATGGCTACACCTTC.

This chain uses TRBV19 with TRBJ1-5; D not certain. Germline CDR1 reads LNHDA; CDR2 reads SQIVND (reference sequence). V was pared by 3 bases and J by 4 bases, with 13 bases between. CDR3 length: 15 residues. The CDR3 DNA sequence: TGTGCCAGTAGTATGATCGGTGGACCTAATCAGCCCCAGCATTTT. Translating gives CASSMIGGPNQPQHF.

This clone was recorded only once. The CDR3 sequence is CATNPVGSNQPQHF. CDR3 sequence (DNA): TGTGCCACCAACCCAGTAGGCAGCAATCAGCCCCAGCATTTT. The rearrangement links TRBV27 to TRBJ1-5, with D hard to call. There are 14 residues in the CDR3. The germline V and J ends were trimmed by 10 bases and 1 base, with 14 bases remaining between them. Germline-derived CDR1 and CDR2 are MNHEY and SMNVEV (reference sequence).

The CDR3 reads CASSQSSVSGDIQYF. The DNA of the CDR3 is TGTGCCAGCAGCCAATCAAGCGTTTCGGGGGACATTCAGTACTTC. The V and J genes are TRBV6-5 and TRBJ2-4; a weak D match, TRBD2 (6 bases). V lost 6 bases and J 8 bases, leaving 20 bases between the germline ends. Germline CDR1 and CDR2: MNHEY and SVGAGI. This CDR3 has 15 amino acids.

The gene calls are TRBV7-6 and TRBJ2-7; TRBD1 aligns across 7 bases. The CDR3 runs to 14 residues. Germline V gives CDR1 SGHVS, CDR2 FNYEAQ. V lost 6 bases, J lost 4 bases, and 9 bases stayed unmatched. CDR3 amino acids: CASSPTGALYEQYF. DNA of the CDR3: TGTGCCAGCAGTCCCACAGGGGCGCTTTACGAGCAGTACTTC.

The rearrangement uses TRBV7-2 and TRBJ2-5; 11 bases map to TRBD2. CDR1 SGHTA and CDR2 FQGNSA come from the germline V gene. J gave up 4 bases and V 6 bases, and 4 bases lay outside the gene matches. The CDR3 spans 14 residues. CDR3 sequence reads: CASRIAGGRETQYF. In DNA, the CDR3 is TGTGCCAGCAGGATAGCGGGGGGGCGAGAGACCCAGTACTTC.

The chain employs TRBV11-2 and TRBJ2-1, with 13 bases identical to TRBD2. CDR3 size: 15 residues. From germline, CDR1 is SGHAT and CDR2 FQNNGV. With 1 base clipped from V and 8 bases from J, the junction kept 2 bases outside the gene matches. As DNA, the CDR3 is TGTGCCAGCAGCTTAGGACTAGCGGGGGGACATGAGCAGTTCTTC. This codes for CASSLGLAGGHEQFF.

This chain connects TRBV6-4 to TRBJ2-6, with 8 bases fitting TRBD1. The V gene end was trimmed by 8 bases and the J gene end by 0 bases; junction bases not matched to a gene: 6. This CDR3 spans 16 amino acids. Germline V gene lookup returns CDR1 MRHNA and CDR2 SNTAGT. The CDR3 coding sequence is TGTGCCAGCGTTAGGGACAGGACCTCTGGGGCCAACGTCCTGACTTTC. Residues: CASVRDRTSGANVLTF.

This clone was picked up one time. This sequence joins TRBV19 and TRBJ2-5, with TRBD2 matching 7 bases. The J call is uncertain, as TRBJ2-7 better fits the DNA end. CDR3 length: 14 amino acids. The germline V gene has CDR1 LNHDA and CDR2 SQIVND (reference sequence). Written as DNA, the CDR3 is TGTGCCAGTAGTATGGGACGGGGGGATTACGAGCAGTACTTC. Its protein product is CASSMGRGDYEQYF.

A single count supports this clone. The rearrangement joins TRBV6-6 to TRBJ2-5; the D gene is possibly TRBD2 (6 bases). Germline loops: CDR1 MNHNY, CDR2 SVGAGI (reference sequence). This CDR3 is 16 amino acids long. Trimming removed 0 bases at V and 7 bases at J, with 18 bases between. The CDR3 sequence is CASSYSGHPRGGTQYF. In DNA form, the CDR3 reads TGTGCCAGCAGTTACTCGGGTCACCCGAGGGGAGGGACCCAGTACTTC.

The genes are TRBV13 and TRBJ1-1; D remains ambiguous. Per the germline V gene, CDR1 is PRHDT and CDR2 is FYEKMQ (reference sequence). The length of the CDR3 is 14 residues. V gave up 3 bases and J gave up 1 base, with 9 bases separating them. The CDR3 sequence: CASSFRQRNTEAFF. The DNA for the CDR3 is TGTGCCAGCAGCTTCCGACAAAGGAACACTGAAGCTTTCTTT.

The genes are TRBV4-1 and TRBJ2-1, with D maybe TRBD2 (5 bases). Germline lookup yields CDR1 MGHRA and CDR2 YSYEKL. The CDR3 covers 14 residues. Deletions cut 3 bases from V and 5 bases from J, with 11 bases between. CDR3 DNA sequence: TGCGCCAGCAGCCAGCTAGCAATCGACAATGAGCAGTTCTTC. This codes for CASSQLAIDNEQFF.

This clone was counted a single time. V is TRBV11-1 and J is TRBJ1-2, with TRBD1 as a possible D gene (6 bases). Trimming left V 5 bases short and J 7 bases short, with 17 bases between. This CDR3 has 14 residues. Looked up from germline, CDR1 is SGHAT and CDR2 is FQDESV (reference sequence). The CDR3 here is CASSLPRGAPGYTF. CDR3 nucleotide sequence: TGTGCCAGCAGCCTCCCGAGGGGGGCTCCTGGCTACACCTTC.

The V call is TRBV30, the J call TRBJ1-1; D unclear. The germline V gene encodes CDR1 GTSNPN and CDR2 SVGIG (reference sequence). The CDR3 consists of 13 residues. V was clipped by 3 bases and J by 3 bases, with 11 bases between them. DNA of the CDR3: TGTGCCTGGAGATACGAGCTGTACACTGAAGCTTTCTTT. Translating gives CAWRYELYTEAFF.

This clone turned up a few times. The chain combines TRBV27 with TRBJ2-1, with 11 bases identical to TRBD2. Per the germline V gene, CDR1 is MNHEY and CDR2 is SMNVEV (reference sequence). Trimming cost V 0 bases and J 12 bases; bases outside gene matches: 13. The CDR3 runs to 17 residues. The CDR3 region is CASSLSSGTSGRKGQFF. CDR3 in DNA: TGTGCCAGCAGTTTATCGTCCGGGACTAGCGGCCGAAAGGGGCAGTTCTTC.

The gene calls are TRBV5-5 and TRBJ1-3; D is unresolved. Germline V gene data show CDR1 as SGHKS and CDR2 as YYEKEE (reference sequence). The CDR3 is 14 amino acids. V was clipped by 2 bases and J by 2 bases, with 8 bases between them. The CDR3 DNA is TGTGCCAGCAGCTTAAAAAGAACTGGAAACACCATATATTTT. Amino acids: CASSLKRTGNTIYF.

The genes are TRBV4-3 and TRBJ1-1; a weak D match, TRBD1 (5 bases). Per germline, CDR1 LGHNA and CDR2 YSLEER. This CDR3 is 15 amino acids long. Deletions cut 4 bases from V and 6 bases from J, with 18 bases between. CDR3 sequence reads: CASSLLRGDYAEAFF. CDR3 nucleotide sequence: TGCGCCAGCAGCCTGCTGAGGGGCGATTACGCTGAAGCTTTCTTT.